These 21 T cell receptor beta chains were sequenced from one sample in a study of blood T cell repertoires in COVID-19. The method was immunoSEQ multiplex PCR; TCRdb's version includes in-frame clones alone and lacks a portion of them. The data contain about 430,000 clones, 88% of them singletons. The sequencing sample was made of PBMCs or T cells enriched from blood (not recorded which). These receptor sequences come from a woman aged 25 to 39 with acute COVID-19.

This clone occurred once. The V and J genes are TRBV25-1 and TRBJ1-2; TRBD1 is a possible D gene (6 bases). The ends were cut back, 3 bases at V and 2 bases at J, with 13 bases in the middle. The CDR3 spans 15 residues. Germline CDR1 is MGHDK and CDR2 is SYGVNS. DNA of the CDR3: TGTGCCAGCAGTGATAGAGGGCAGGGGAACTATGGCTACACCTTC. It yields the protein CASSDRGQGNYGYTF.

The chain combines TRBV19 with TRBJ1-2; the match to TRBD1 covers 7 bases. CDR1 LNHDA and CDR2 SQIVND come from the germline V gene (reference sequence). The CDR3 runs 12 residues. Trimming took 7 bases from V and 8 from J; bases not matched to a gene: 7. The DNA for the CDR3 is TGTGCCAGTACCCTGGGGGACAGAGGCTACACCTTC. Translation: CASTLGDRGYTF.

In this sample, this clone turned up a few times. This chain uses TRBV29-1 with TRBJ1-5, with a tentative D call TRBD1 (5 bases). The CDR3 is made up of 14 amino acids. The V gene lost 4 bases and the J gene lost 3 bases, with 13 bases spanning the gap. Germline CDR1 and CDR2: SQVTM and ANQGSEA. The CDR3 nucleotides are TGCAGCGTTGCAGGTGGGGCGGACAATCAGCCCCAGCATTTT. It codes for CSVAGGADNQPQHF.

The CDR3 protein is CASSFPTANQPQHF. The CDR3 DNA reads TGTGCCAGTAGTTTCCCGACAGCCAATCAGCCCCAGCATTTT. The J gene is TRBJ1-5, the V gene TRBV19, with D possibly TRBD1 on 5 matching bases. Trimming stripped 5 bases from V and 3 bases from J, with 11 bases between. From germline, CDR1 is LNHDA and CDR2 SQIVND (reference sequence). The CDR3 extends over 14 amino acids.

This chain joins TRBV24-1 and TRBJ2-7, with TRBD2 as a possible D gene (5 bases). V lost 7 bases to trimming and J lost 0 bases, with 12 bases between them. Germline loops: CDR1 KGHDR, CDR2 SFDVKD. The CDR3 is 14 residues long. Here the CDR3 reads CATSSGGFSYEQYF. The CDR3 DNA sequence: TGTGCCACCAGCTCCGGAGGTTTCTCCTACGAGCAGTACTTC.

The chain combines TRBV7-2 with TRBJ2-7; TRBD2 aligns across 12 bases. Losses at the gene ends were 5 bases for V and 2 bases for J; bases not matched to a gene: 1. The CDR3 covers 14 residues. Germline values: CDR1 SGHTA, CDR2 FQGNSA. The CDR3 spells CASSPSGGAYEQYF. CDR3 in DNA: TGTGCCAGCAGCCCTAGCGGGGGGGCCTACGAGCAGTACTTC.

This clone occurred a few times. V usage is TRBV2 and J usage is TRBJ1-5; no firm D call. The CDR3 covers 13 residues. Trimming cost V 7 bases and J 1 base, with 8 bases left between them. In germline, CDR1 is SNHLY, CDR2 FYNNEI. CDR3 sequence (DNA): TGTGCCAGCAATGGCAGAAGCAATCAGCCCCAGCATTTT. This gives the protein CASNGRSNQPQHF.

V usage is TRBV19 and J usage is TRBJ1-1, with 8 nucleotides matching TRBD1. The CDR3 consists of 14 residues. CDR1 is LNHDA, CDR2 SQIVND, per germline (reference sequence). Unmatched junction bases numbered 13, after V lost 5 bases and J lost 11 bases. The CDR3 sequence: CASSHGQGLGGAFF. The CDR3 DNA is TGTGCCAGTAGTCACGGACAGGGCCTGGGTGGGGCTTTCTTT.

The V call is TRBV4-1, the J call TRBJ1-2, with D possibly matching TRBD1 (6 bases). CDR3 length equals 15 residues. The V gene lost 5 bases and the J gene lost 2 bases, with 15 bases spanning the gap. Germline V gene lookup returns CDR1 MGHRA and CDR2 YSYEKL. CDR3 amino acids: CASSGTRTVNYGYTF. The DNA for the CDR3 is TGCGCCAGCAGCGGAACCAGGACAGTCAACTATGGCTACACCTTC.

This chain links TRBV7-2 with TRBJ1-2, with 8 bases aligning to TRBD1. CDR1 is SGHTA, CDR2 FQGNSA, per germline. The CDR3 spans 13 residues. V shed 5 bases, J shed 5 bases, and the junction held 4 bases outside the gene matches. CDR3 sequence reads: CASSLGQGYGYTF. CDR3 nucleotides: TGTGCCAGCAGCCTTGGACAGGGATATGGCTACACCTTC.

This chain links TRBV6-2 or TRBV6-3 with TRBJ2-7, with 11 bases that match TRBD2. Germline loops: CDR1 MNHEY, CDR2 SVGEGT. The CDR3 is 16 residues long. After removal of 6 bases from V and 0 bases from J, the junction contained 7 bases not matched to a gene. The CDR3 DNA reads TGTGCCAGCAGCATTAGGACTAGCGGGCACTCCTACGAGCAGTACTTC. This sequence encodes CASSIRTSGHSYEQYF.

The chain couples TRBV3-1 (or the pseudogene TRBV3-2) to TRBJ1-6; 7 bases match TRBD1. CDR1 and CDR2 (germline): LGHDT, YNNKEL (reference sequence). The CDR3 has 17 amino acids. V was pared by 1 base and J by 9 bases, with 12 bases of the junction left unmatched. This CDR3 reads CASSQGPPGQPFSPLHF. The CDR3, as DNA: TGTGCCAGCAGCCAAGGGCCTCCGGGACAGCCATTTTCACCCCTCCACTTT.

This clone was seen a handful of times. The chain couples TRBV21-1 to TRBJ1-1; TRBD1 is taken as the D call from the table, unchecked against the DNA. TRBV21-1 is tagged as a pseudogene. CDR3 length equals 15 residues. CDR3: CASSWTGSRNTEAFF. The CDR3 coding sequence is TGTGCCAGCAGCTGGACAGGGTCTAGGAACACTGAAGCTTTCTTT.

This sequence joins TRBV7-6 and TRBJ2-1; 15 bases fit TRBD2. There are 19 residues in the CDR3. The germline gives CDR1 SGHVS, CDR2 FNYEAQ. V shed 5 bases, J shed 0 bases, and the junction held 8 bases outside the gene matches. The CDR3 protein is CASSHGLAGGYSSYNEQFF. The CDR3 coding sequence is TGTGCCAGCAGCCATGGACTAGCGGGGGGGTACAGCTCCTACAATGAGCAGTTCTTC.

The chain uses TRBV27 and TRBJ1-6; D is uncertain. Trimming shortened V by 1 base and J by 10 bases, and 11 bases separated the two germline ends. Germline loops: CDR1 MNHEY, CDR2 SMNVEV (reference sequence). The CDR3 is 14 amino acids. CDR3 DNA: TGTGCCAGCAGTTTATTATCGGGTCGATCACCCCTCCACTTT. This encodes CASSLLSGRSPLHF.

V is TRBV7-9 and J is TRBJ2-5; 7 nucleotides align to TRBD2. J lost 2 bases, V lost 1 base, and 10 bases had no gene match. Germline assignment: CDR1 SEHNR and CDR2 FQNEAQ (reference sequence). CDR3 size: 17 residues. The CDR3 region has the DNA TGTGCCAGCAGCTTAGGTCAAGGCGGGGGTATACAAGAGACCCAGTACTTC. Protein: CASSLGQGGGIQETQYF. The complete variable domain, with remaining parts taken from reference TRBV7-9 and TRBJ2-5, reads DTGVSQNPRHKITKRGQNVTFRCDPISEHNRLYWYRQTLGQGPEFLTYFQNEAQLEKSRLLSDRFSAERPKGSFSTLEIQRTEQGDSAMYLCASSLGQGGGIQETQYFGPGTRLLVL.

V and J are TRBV27 and TRBJ2-3; D possibly corresponds to TRBD2 (6 bases). V lost 5 bases to trimming and J lost 2 bases, with 17 bases between them. The CDR3 totals 16 residues. Per the germline V gene, CDR1 is MNHEY and CDR2 is SMNVEV (reference sequence). The CDR3, as DNA: TGTGCCAGCAGTCCCTTGGGGGTGGGACTCACAGATACGCAGTATTTT. Protein: CASSPLGVGLTDTQYF.

The table lists this clone with a few counts. CDR3 bases: TGTGCCAGTAGTAACCCGGGACAGATGAACTATGGCTACACCTTC. It translates to CASSNPGQMNYGYTF. The chain links TRBV19 to TRBJ1-2; 7 bases are shared with TRBD1. CDR3 size: 15 residues. V dropped 4 bases and J dropped 2; count of bases not matched to a gene: 7. Germline CDR1 is LNHDA and CDR2 is SQIVND (reference sequence).

The chain employs TRBV2 and TRBJ1-5, with a tentative D call TRBD1 (6 bases). The germline V and J ends were trimmed by 3 bases and 8 bases, with 20 bases remaining between them. This CDR3 is 16 amino acids long. Germline V gene data show CDR1 as SNHLY and CDR2 as FYNNEI. DNA for the CDR3: TGTGCCAGCAGTGATCGGGGGGGAGGCACAGGGAAGCCCCAGCATTTT. Its translation is CASSDRGGGTGKPQHF.

The V gene is TRBV12-5, the J gene TRBJ1-2; maybe TRBD1 (6 bases). The germline V and J ends were trimmed by 5 bases and 5 bases, with 6 bases remaining between them. Germline assignment: CDR1 LGHNT and CDR2 FRNRAP. This CDR3 comprises 11 residues. The chain's CDR3 is CASGRGYGYTF. The DNA of the CDR3 is TGTGCTAGTGGTAGGGGGTATGGCTACACCTTC.

The chain joins TRBV6-5 to TRBJ2-7; D ambiguous. Germline V gene data show CDR1 as MNHEY and CDR2 as SVGAGI. The CDR3 runs to 15 residues. V shed 8 bases and J shed 2 bases, with 19 bases lying between them. CDR3 DNA sequence: TGTGCCAGCGGATTACAAGGCCTGAGGCCCTACGAGCAGTACTTC. Protein: CASGLQGLRPYEQYF.